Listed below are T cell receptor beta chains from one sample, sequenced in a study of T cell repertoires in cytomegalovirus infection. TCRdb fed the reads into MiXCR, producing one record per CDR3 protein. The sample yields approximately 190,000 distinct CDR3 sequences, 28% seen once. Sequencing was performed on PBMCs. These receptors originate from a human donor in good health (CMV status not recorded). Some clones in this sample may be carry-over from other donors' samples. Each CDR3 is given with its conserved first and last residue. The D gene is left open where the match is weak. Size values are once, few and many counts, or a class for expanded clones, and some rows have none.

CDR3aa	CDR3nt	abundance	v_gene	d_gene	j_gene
CASSTPGQGYGYTF	TGTGCCAGCAGCACTCCGGGACAGGGGTATGGCTACACCTTC	many	TRBV7-2	TRBD1	TRBJ1-2
CSAKPTGLDYGYTF	TGCAGTGCGAAACCGACAGGCTTGGACTATGGCTACACCTTC	.	TRBV20-1	.	TRBJ1-2
CASRPGAGGLGEQYF	TGTGCCAGCAGGCCCGGAGCGGGGGGCCTTGGCGAGCAGTACTTC	few	TRBV12-3/TRBV12-4	TRBD2	TRBJ2-7
CASSEGGLQNTEAFF	TGTGCCAGCAGTGAAGGGGGGCTACAGAACACTGAAGCTTTCTTT	few	TRBV2	.	TRBJ1-1
CASSWGLAGAQETQYF	TGTGCCAGCAGCTGGGGACTAGCGGGGGCCCAAGAGACCCAGTACTTC	few	TRBV13	TRBD2	TRBJ2-5
CASSSRDLGLGQYF	TGTGCCAGCAGTTCAAGGGACCTGGGGCTTGGGCAGTACTTC	many	TRBV27	.	TRBJ2-7
CASSPADRDAGTNVLTF	TGTGCCAGCAGTCCCGCGGACAGGGATGCAGGGACCAACGTCCTGACTTTC	.	TRBV6-5	TRBD1	TRBJ2-6
CASLVGNQPQHF	TGTGCCAGCTTGGTGGGCAATCAGCCCCAGCATTTT	many	TRBV12-3/TRBV12-4	.	TRBJ1-5
CASSLEQVGRGHGYTF	TGTGCCAGCAGCTTAGAACAGGTCGGCAGGGGGCATGGCTACACCTTC	few	TRBV7-9	TRBD1	TRBJ1-2
CASNLALADEQFF	TGTGCCAGCAACTTAGCCCTAGCGGATGAGCAGTTCTTC	.	TRBV7-6	TRBD2	TRBJ2-1
CASSPQGQVSNEQFF	TGTGCCAGCAGCCCCCAGGGACAGGTCAGCAATGAGCAGTTCTTC	.	TRBV7-8	TRBD1	TRBJ2-1
CASRGRNSFYEQYF	TGTGCCAGCAGGGGGAGAAACAGCTTCTACGAGCAGTACTTC	.	TRBV28	.	TRBJ2-7
CSARHLAGGPDTQYF	TGCAGTGCTAGACATTTAGCGGGGGGCCCAGATACGCAGTATTTT	few	TRBV20-1	TRBD2	TRBJ2-3
CASSSPRGGTEAFF	TGTGCCAGCAGCTCACCTAGGGGTGGCACTGAAGCTTTCTTT	few	TRBV11-2	.	TRBJ1-1
CASNEMYQPQHF	TGTGCCAGCAATGAAATGTATCAGCCCCAGCATTTT	.	TRBV6-2/TRBV6-3	.	TRBJ1-5
CASTTSGGELFF	TGTGCCAGCACTACTAGCGGCGGGGAGCTGTTTTTT	.	TRBV6-2/TRBV6-3	TRBD2	TRBJ2-2
CASSRANQGNYGYTF	TGTGCCAGCAGCCGAGCTAATCAGGGGAACTATGGCTACACCTTC	.	TRBV14	.	TRBJ1-2
CASSTGTGDGYTF	TGTGCCAGCAGCACCGGGACAGGCGACGGCTACACCTTC	many	TRBV7-2	TRBD1	TRBJ1-2
CASRRMEATNEKLFF	TGTGCCAGTAGAAGAATGGAAGCAACTAATGAAAAACTGTTTTTT	.	TRBV19	.	TRBJ1-4
CASSYRGSTDTQYF	TGTGCCAGCAGCTACAGAGGGAGCACAGATACGCAGTATTTT	few	TRBV5-8	.	TRBJ2-3